These 9 T cell receptor beta chains came from one sample sequenced in a study of cytomegalovirus exposure and HLA in healthy donors. The study ran its PCR with 60 Vbeta and 13 Jbeta primers. TCRdb keeps only in-frame clones here, not all; method: immunoSEQ multiplex PCR. The data hold around 200,000 clones, with approximately 78% observed a single time. Sequenced: PBMCs. The receptors were sampled from a woman younger than 30 in good health and CMV-seronegative.

Only one count was recorded for this clone. J is TRBJ2-7 and V is TRBV7-2; tentative D call: TRBD2 (6 bases). The V end lost 7 bases, the J end lost 0 bases, and 19 bases lay between the germline ends. The germline V gene has CDR1 SGHTA and CDR2 FQGNSA. CDR3 size: 16 residues. This CDR3 reads CASNHPGVNSSYEQYF. The DNA for the CDR3 is TGTGCCAGCAACCACCCGGGGGTCAATAGCTCCTACGAGCAGTACTTC.

V is TRBV19 and J is TRBJ2-1; a possible D gene is TRBD2 (6 bases). This CDR3 contains 16 residues. V was clipped by 1 base and J by 7 bases, with 17 bases between them. Germline CDR1 and CDR2: LNHDA and SQIVND (reference sequence). CDR3 in DNA: TGTGCCAGTAGTATAGTAGGTATTAGCGGACCAAATGAGCAGTTCTTC. Residues: CASSIVGISGPNEQFF.

The chain couples TRBV6-1 to TRBJ2-5; 8 positions agree with TRBD1. With 7 bases clipped from V and 5 bases from J, the junction kept 9 bases outside the gene matches. CDR3 length: 14 amino acids. The germline V gene has CDR1 MNHNS and CDR2 SASEGT. CDR3 bases: TGTGCCAGCATCAGGGGGACAGGCGGGGAGACCCAGTACTTC. Encoded protein: CASIRGTGGETQYF.

In nucleotides, the CDR3 is TGTGCCACCCTTAAACCGGTTGCCTACAATGAGCAGTTCTTC. It translates to CATLKPVAYNEQFF. J is TRBJ2-1 and V is TRBV28; no definite D call. The ends were cut back, 10 bases at V and 2 bases at J, with 15 bases in the middle. The CDR3 contains 14 residues. Per the germline V gene, CDR1 is MDHEN and CDR2 is SYDVKM. Full variable domain (rest looked up from reference TRBV28 and TRBJ2-1): DVKVTQSSRYLVKRTGEKVFLECVQDMDHENMFWYRQDPGLGLRLIYFSYDVKMKEKGDIPEGYSVSREKKERFSLILESASTNQTSMYLCATLKPVAYNEQFFGPGTRLTVL.

This chain joins TRBV6-1 and TRBJ2-3; tentative D call: TRBD2 (7 bases). V was cut by 2 bases and J by 4 bases, with 13 bases left in between. The CDR3 runs 15 residues. The germline V gene encodes CDR1 MNHNS and CDR2 SASEGT. CDR3 nucleotide sequence: TGTGCCAGCAGTGAAAGGGGGGGCGGTCCAGATACGCAGTATTTT. Translating it yields CASSERGGGPDTQYF.

J is TRBJ2-7 and V is TRBV6-6; 8 bases map to TRBD2. Germline V gene lookup returns CDR1 MNHNY and CDR2 SVGAGI (reference sequence). V was pared by 2 bases and J by 4 bases, with 4 bases of the junction left unmatched. The CDR3 spans 14 residues. CDR3 DNA sequence: TGTGCCAGCAGTTACGGCGGGACTAGTTACGAGCAGTACTTC. Translating it yields CASSYGGTSYEQYF.

The CDR3 DNA is TGTGCCAGCAGCTTGGTTGAGGGTGAGCAGTTCTTC. Amino acids: CASSLVEGEQFF. The chain has TRBV5-5 and TRBJ2-1; a weak D match, TRBD2 (5 bases). V lost 0 bases and J lost 9, with 7 bases in between. Germline-derived CDR1 and CDR2 are SGHKS and YYEKEE (reference sequence). The CDR3 has 12 residues.

This chain links TRBV2 with TRBJ2-1; a weak D match, TRBD1 (5 bases). Germline-derived CDR1 and CDR2 are SNHLY and FYNNEI. The CDR3 runs to 16 residues. V was shortened by 6 bases and J by 0 bases, with 15 bases between the two germline ends. The CDR3: CASSILQASSYNEQFF. The DNA for the CDR3 is TGTGCCAGCAGCATATTACAGGCGTCCTCCTACAATGAGCAGTTCTTC.

V and J are TRBV28 and TRBJ2-7, with 8 bases lining up with TRBD2. The CDR3 covers 15 residues. Germline trimming cut 7 bases from V and 2 bases from J; bases unmatched to any gene: 10. The germline V gene has CDR1 MDHEN and CDR2 SYDVKM. The CDR3 sequence: CASNPRLAPPYEQYF. The CDR3 DNA reads TGTGCCAGCAACCCCCGACTAGCGCCTCCCTACGAGCAGTACTTC.